What follows describes a single T cell receptor (beta chain). Its specificity is not known. The data stem from a study of vaccination effects on CD4 cells after COVID-19. Overall study findings and caveats: Clones from infection and from vaccination both contracted markedly late after vaccination.

Assay used: immunoSEQ multiplex PCR; TCRdb lists only in-frame clones, some missing. This table has roughly 56,000 clones, 55% to 85% appearing once. Sequencing was preceded by expansion of antigen-specific CD4+ T cells with viral peptide pools in the ViraFEST assay. Investigators separated out CD4+ T cells once around 9 days of culture had passed. Each person got two doses of an mRNA SARS-CoV-2 vaccine, BNT162b2 or mRNA-1273. The study found no prior SARS-CoV-2 infection in the vaccine recipients, who tested negative for nucleocapsid antibodies. Each culture well received about 2 million PBMC. These cells were then cultured in IMDM with 9.5 to 10 IU/ml IL-2 and roughly 10 ug/ml peptides. The germline V gene has CDR1 SNHLY and CDR2 FYNNEI. Trimming left V 8 bases short and J 4 bases short, with 12 bases between. The CDR3 covers 13 residues.

The chain joins TRBV2 to TRBJ2-1; weak D call: TRBD2 (6 bases). The receptor's source is a human donor who received a COVID-19 vaccine. Sequencing used CD4+ T cells from PBMCs cultured with HCoV-229E spike peptides, obtained after COVID-19 vaccination. The CDR3 nucleotides read TGTGCCAGCCGGGACGGGGGATACAATGAGCAGTTCTTC. The encoded protein is CASRDGGYNEQFF.